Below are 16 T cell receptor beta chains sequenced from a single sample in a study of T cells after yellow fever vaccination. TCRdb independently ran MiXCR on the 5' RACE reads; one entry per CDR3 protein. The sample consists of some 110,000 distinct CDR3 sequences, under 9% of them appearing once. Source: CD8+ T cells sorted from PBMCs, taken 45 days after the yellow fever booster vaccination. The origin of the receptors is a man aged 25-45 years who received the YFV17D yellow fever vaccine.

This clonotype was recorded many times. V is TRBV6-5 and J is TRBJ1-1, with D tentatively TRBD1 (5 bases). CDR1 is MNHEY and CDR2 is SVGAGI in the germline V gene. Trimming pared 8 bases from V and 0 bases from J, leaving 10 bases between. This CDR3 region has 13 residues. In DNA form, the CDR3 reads TGTGCCAGCCGGGCAGGGATGAACACTGAAGCTTTCTTT. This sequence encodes CASRAGMNTEAFF.

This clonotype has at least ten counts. DNA of the CDR3: TGCGCCAGCAGCTTGGTTTCGAGCGGAACAGATACGCAGTATTTT. It translates to CASSLVSSGTDTQYF. The V gene is TRBV5-1, the J gene TRBJ2-3; a weak D match, TRBD2 (5 bases). Germline lookup yields CDR1 SGHRS and CDR2 YFSETQ. This CDR3 is built from 15 residues. The V end was cut by 0 bases, the J end by 3 bases, with 11 bases between.

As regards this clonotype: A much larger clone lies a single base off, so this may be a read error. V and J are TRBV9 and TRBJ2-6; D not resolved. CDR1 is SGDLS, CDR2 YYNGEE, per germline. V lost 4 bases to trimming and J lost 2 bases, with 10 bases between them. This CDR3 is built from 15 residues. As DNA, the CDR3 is TGTGCCAGCAGCCCTTCTGGGGCTGGGGCCAACGTCCTGACTTTC. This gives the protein CASSPSGAGANVLTF. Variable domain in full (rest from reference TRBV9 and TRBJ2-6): DSGVTQTPKHLITATGQRVTLRCSPRSGDLSVYWYQQSLDQGLQFLIQYYNGEERAKGNILERFSAQQFPDLHSELNLSSLELGDSALYFCASSPSGAGANVLTFGAGSRLTVL.

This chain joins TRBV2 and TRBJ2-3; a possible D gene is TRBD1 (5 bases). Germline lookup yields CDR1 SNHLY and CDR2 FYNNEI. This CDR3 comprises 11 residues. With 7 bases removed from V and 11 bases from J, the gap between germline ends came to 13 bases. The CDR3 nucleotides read TGTGCCAGCACAGAACAGGCTTTGCAGTATTTT. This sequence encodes CASTEQALQYF.

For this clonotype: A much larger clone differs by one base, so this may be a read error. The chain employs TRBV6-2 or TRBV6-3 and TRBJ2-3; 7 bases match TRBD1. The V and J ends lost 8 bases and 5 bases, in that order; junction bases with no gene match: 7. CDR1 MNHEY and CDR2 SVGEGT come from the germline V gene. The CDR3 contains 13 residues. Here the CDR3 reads CASARGLLDTQYF. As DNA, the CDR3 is TGTGCCAGCGCTAGGGGGCTGCTAGATACGCAGTATTTT.

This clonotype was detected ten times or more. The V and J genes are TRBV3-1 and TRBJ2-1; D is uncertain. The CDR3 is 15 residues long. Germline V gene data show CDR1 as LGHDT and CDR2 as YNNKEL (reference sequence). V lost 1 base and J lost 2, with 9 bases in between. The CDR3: CASSQGFEAYNEQFF. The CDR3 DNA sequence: TGTGCCAGCAGCCAAGGTTTCGAAGCCTACAATGAGCAGTTCTTC.

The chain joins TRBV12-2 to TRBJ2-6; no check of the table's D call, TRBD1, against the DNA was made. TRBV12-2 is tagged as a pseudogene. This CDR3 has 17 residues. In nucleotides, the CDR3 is TGTGCAAGTCGCTTAAGGATCCCGGGAAGTGGGGCCAACGTCCTGACTTTC. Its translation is CASRLRIPGSGANVLTF.

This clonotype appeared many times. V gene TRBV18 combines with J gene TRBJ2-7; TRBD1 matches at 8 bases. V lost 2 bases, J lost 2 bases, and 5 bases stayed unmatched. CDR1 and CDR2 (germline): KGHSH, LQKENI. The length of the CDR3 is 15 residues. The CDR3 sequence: CASSPRGQGAYEQYF. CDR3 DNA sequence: TGTGCCAGCTCACCAAGAGGACAGGGAGCCTACGAGCAGTACTTC.

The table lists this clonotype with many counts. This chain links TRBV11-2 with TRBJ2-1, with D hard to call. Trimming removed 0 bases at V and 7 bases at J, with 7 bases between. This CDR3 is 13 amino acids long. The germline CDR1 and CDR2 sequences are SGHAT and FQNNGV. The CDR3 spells CASSLEWQNEQFF. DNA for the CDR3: TGTGCCAGCAGCTTAGAGTGGCAGAATGAGCAGTTCTTC.

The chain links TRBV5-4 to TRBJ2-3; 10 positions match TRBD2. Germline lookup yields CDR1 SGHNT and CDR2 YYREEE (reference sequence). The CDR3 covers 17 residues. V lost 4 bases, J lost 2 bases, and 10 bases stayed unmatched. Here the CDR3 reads CASSPWASGSVTDTQYF. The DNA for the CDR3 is TGTGCCAGCAGCCCATGGGCTAGCGGGAGCGTCACAGATACGCAGTATTTT.

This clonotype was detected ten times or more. The CDR3, as DNA: TGCAGTGCTAGAGCGCTGGCGCTAGCGGGAGCCCGTTGGGAGACCCAGTACTTC. It encodes CSARALALAGARWETQYF. V is TRBV20-1 and J is TRBJ2-5; 10 bases are a match to TRBD2. The CDR3 sequence is 18 residues long. Germline V lookup: CDR1 DFQATT, CDR2 SNEGSKA (reference sequence). Losses at the gene ends were 1 base for V and 5 bases for J; bases not matched to a gene: 16.

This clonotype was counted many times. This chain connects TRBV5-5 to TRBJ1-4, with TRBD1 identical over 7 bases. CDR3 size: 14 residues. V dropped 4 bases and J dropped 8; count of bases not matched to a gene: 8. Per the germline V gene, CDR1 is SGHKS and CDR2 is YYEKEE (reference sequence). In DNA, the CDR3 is TGTGCCAGCAGCAACCCGACAGGGTTGGAAAAACTGTTTTTT. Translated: CASSNPTGLEKLFF.

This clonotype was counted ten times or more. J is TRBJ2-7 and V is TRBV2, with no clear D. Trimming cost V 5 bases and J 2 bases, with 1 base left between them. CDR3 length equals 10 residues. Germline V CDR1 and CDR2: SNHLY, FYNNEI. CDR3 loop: CASSPYEQYF. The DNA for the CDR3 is TGTGCCAGCAGTCCCTACGAGCAGTACTTC.

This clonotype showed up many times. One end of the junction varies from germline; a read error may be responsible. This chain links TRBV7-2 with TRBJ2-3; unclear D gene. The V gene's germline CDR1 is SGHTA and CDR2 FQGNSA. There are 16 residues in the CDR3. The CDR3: CASRLALDPYTDTQYF. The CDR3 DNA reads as TGTGCCAGCAGATTAGCTTTGGACCCTTACACAGATACGCAGTATTTT.

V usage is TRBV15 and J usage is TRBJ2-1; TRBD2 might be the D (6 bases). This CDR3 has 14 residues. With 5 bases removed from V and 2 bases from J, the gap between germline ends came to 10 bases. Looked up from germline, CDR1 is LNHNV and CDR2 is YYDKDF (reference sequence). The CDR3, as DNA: TGTGCCACCAGCGGAGGGGAAACCTACAATGAGCAGTTCTTC. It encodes CATSGGETYNEQFF.

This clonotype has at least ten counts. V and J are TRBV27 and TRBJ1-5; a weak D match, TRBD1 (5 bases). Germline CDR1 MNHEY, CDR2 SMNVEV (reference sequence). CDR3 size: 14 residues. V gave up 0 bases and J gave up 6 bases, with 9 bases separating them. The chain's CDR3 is CASSLSGVGQPQHF. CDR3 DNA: TGTGCCAGCAGTTTATCAGGGGTTGGTCAGCCCCAGCATTTT.